This T cell receptor beta chain was documented in a study of cytomegalovirus exposure and HLA in healthy donors. There are 14 residues in the CDR3. Germline values: CDR1 SGHTA, CDR2 FQGNSA. The V and J ends lost 2 bases and 5 bases, in that order; junction bases with no gene match: 2. A multiplex PCR was run with 60 Vbeta primers and 13 Jbeta primers. TCRdb's table, derived via immunoSEQ multiplex PCR, lists solely in-frame clones and lacks some. The table shows 140,000 or so clones, with more than 55% occurring only once. This chain links TRBV7-2 with TRBJ2-1; 8 nucleotides match TRBD1. Sequenced material: PBMCs. The clonotype comes from a woman aged 60-75 years in good health and CMV-seronegative. Written as DNA, the CDR3 is TGTGCCAGCAGCTTACAGGGGGCCCACAATGAGCAGTTCTTC. Translation gives CASSLQGAHNEQFF.